This T cell receptor (beta chain) was recovered during a study of tumor-infiltrating lymphocytes in localized non-small cell lung cancer. Study at large: Tumor tissue and non-adjacent uninvolved lung came from each patient.

The repertoire was sequenced with immunoSEQ multiplex PCR; TCRdb's copy has only in-frame clones and lacks some. The table records about 1,600 clones, roughly 34% of them present only once. The CDR3 covers 15 residues. Trimming removed 3 bases from V and 5 bases from J; junction bases left unmatched: 3. From germline, CDR1 is SGHAT and CDR2 FQNNGV. The chain is built from TRBV11-2 and TRBJ2-2; TRBD2 aligns across 10 bases. The receptor was derived from a human donor with non-small cell lung cancer. Input material: uninvolved lung tissue not adjacent to the tumor. The CDR3 protein is CASSFRTSGTGELFF. CDR3 sequence (DNA): TGTGCCAGCAGCTTTCGGACTAGCGGTACCGGGGAGCTGTTTTTT.